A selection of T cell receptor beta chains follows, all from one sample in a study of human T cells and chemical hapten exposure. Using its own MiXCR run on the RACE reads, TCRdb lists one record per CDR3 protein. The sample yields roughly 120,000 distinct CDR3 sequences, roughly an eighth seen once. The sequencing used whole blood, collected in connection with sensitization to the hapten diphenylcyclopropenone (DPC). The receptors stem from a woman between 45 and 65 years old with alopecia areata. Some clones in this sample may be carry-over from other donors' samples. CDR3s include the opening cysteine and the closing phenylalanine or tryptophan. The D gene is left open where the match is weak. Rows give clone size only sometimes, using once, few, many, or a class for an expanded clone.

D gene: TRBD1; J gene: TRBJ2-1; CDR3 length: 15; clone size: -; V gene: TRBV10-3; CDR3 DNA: TGTGCCATCAGGGGGGACAGGTCCATGTACAATGAGCAGTTCTTC; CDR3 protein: CAIRGDRSMYNEQFF
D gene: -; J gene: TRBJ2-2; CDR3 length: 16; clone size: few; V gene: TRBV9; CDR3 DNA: TGTGCCAGCAGCGTTTCCGGGACATTGAACACCGGGGAGCTGTTTTTT; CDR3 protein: CASSVSGTLNTGELFF
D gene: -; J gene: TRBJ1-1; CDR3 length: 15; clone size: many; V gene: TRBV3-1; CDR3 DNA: TGTGCCAGCAGCCCATCCCAGGGACTGAACACTGAAGCTTTCTTT; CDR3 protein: CASSPSQGLNTEAFF
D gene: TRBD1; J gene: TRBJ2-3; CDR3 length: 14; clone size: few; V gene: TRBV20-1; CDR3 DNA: TGCAGTGCTCCCGGGACAGGGGGCGCAGATACGCAGTATTTT; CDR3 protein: CSAPGTGGADTQYF
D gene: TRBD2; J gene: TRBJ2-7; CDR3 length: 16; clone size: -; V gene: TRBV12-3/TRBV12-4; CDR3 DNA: TGTGCCAGCGGTAGCCGACTAGCGGGGGGGCCGGGCGAGCAGTACTTC; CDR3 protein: CASGSRLAGGPGEQYF
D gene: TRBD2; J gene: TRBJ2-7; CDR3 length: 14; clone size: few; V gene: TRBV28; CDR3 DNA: TGTGCCAGCAGTCGCGGGGGTGCACGCTACGAGCAGTACTTC; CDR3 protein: CASSRGGARYEQYF
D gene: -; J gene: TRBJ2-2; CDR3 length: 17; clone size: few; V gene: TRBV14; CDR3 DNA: TGTGCCAGCAGCCCAAGGGTCAGCTACGCGAACACCGGGGAGCTGTTTTTT; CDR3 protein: CASSPRVSYANTGELFF
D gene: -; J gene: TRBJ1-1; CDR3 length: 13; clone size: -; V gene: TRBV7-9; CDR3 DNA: TGTGCCAGCAAGGGCGTAGGGAACACTGAAGCTTTCTTT; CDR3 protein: CASKGVGNTEAFF
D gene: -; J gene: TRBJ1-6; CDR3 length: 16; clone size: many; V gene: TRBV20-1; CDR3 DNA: TGCAGTGCTAGAGATAGGGGGGGACTGTCTTATTCACCCCTCCACTTT; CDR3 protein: CSARDRGGLSYSPLHF
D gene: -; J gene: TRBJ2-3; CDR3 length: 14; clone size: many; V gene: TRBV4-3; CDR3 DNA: TGCGCCAGCAGCACCGGGGGCGTAACAGATACGCAGTATTTT; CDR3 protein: CASSTGGVTDTQYF
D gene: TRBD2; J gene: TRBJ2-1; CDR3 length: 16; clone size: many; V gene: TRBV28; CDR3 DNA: TGTGCTCACCAAGACGTAGCGGGAGCGGGAAACAATGAGCAGTTCTTC; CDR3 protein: CAHQDVAGAGNNEQFF
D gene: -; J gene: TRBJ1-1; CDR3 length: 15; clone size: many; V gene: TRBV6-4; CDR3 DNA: TGTGCCAGCAGTGACTCGAGAATGGGTACCACTGAAGCTTTCTTT; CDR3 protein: CASSDSRMGTTEAFF
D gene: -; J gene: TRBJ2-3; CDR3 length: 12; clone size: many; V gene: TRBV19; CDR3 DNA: TGTGCCAGTAGCCTAATGGGGGATACGCAGTATTTT; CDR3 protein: CASSLMGDTQYF
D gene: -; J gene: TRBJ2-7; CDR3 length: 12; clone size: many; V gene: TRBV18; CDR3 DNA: TGTGCCAGCTCACCGACCGGGCGCGAGCAGTACTTC; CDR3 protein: CASSPTGREQYF
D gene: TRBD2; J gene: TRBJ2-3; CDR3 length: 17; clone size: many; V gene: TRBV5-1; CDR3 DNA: TGCGCCAGCAGCTCACCCGGGACTAGGGCAAGCACAGATACGCAGTATTTT; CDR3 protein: CASSSPGTRASTDTQYF
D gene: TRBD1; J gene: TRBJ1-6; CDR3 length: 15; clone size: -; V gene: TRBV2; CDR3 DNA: TGTGCCAGCAGTGTAAGGGGGCTGGATAATTCACCCCTCCACTTT; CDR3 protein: CASSVRGLDNSPLHF
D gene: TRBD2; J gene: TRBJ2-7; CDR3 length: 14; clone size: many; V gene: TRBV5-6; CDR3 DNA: TGTGCCAGCAGCCCCGGACTAGCCACCTACGAGCAGTACTTC; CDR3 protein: CASSPGLATYEQYF
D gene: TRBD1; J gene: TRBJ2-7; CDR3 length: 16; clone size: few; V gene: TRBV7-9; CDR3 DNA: TGTGCCAGCAGCTTAAGGTGGGACAGGGGCATGTACGAGCAGTACTTC; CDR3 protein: CASSLRWDRGMYEQYF
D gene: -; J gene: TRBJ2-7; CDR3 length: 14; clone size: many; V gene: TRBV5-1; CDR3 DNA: TGCGCCAGCAGCTTAGGCGCAGCTTCCTACGAGCAGTACTTC; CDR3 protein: CASSLGAASYEQYF
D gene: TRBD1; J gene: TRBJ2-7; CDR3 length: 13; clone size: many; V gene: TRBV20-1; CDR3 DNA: TGCAGTGCGGGGGGACAGGGACCCTACGAGCAGTACTTC; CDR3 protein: CSAGGQGPYEQYF
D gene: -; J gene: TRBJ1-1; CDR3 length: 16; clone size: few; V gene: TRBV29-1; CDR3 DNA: TGCAGCGTTGCGCTTCAGTACTCCCCCATGAACACTGAAGCTTTCTTT; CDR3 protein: CSVALQYSPMNTEAFF
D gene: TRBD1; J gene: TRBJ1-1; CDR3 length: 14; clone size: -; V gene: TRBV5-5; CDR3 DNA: TGTGCCAGCAGCTCGACAGGGTATACTCCTGAAGCTTTCTTT; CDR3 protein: CASSSTGYTPEAFF
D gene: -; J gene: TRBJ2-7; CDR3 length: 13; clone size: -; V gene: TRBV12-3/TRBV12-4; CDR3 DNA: TGTGCCAGCAGACCCCCAGGGAGCTACGAGCAGTACTTC; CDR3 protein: CASRPPGSYEQYF
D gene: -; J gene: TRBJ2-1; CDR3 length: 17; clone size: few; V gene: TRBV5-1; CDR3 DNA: TGCGCCAGCAGACCTCCCCCCGTCCAGGGGCTCTTCAATGAGCAGTTCTTC; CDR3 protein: CASRPPPVQGLFNEQFF
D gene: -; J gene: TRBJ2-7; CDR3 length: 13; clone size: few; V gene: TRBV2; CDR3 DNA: TGTGCCAGCAGTCCCGACACCCGGCACGAGCAGTACTTC; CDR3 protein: CASSPDTRHEQYF
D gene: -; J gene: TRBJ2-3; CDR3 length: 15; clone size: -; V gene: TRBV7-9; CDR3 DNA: TGTGCCAGCAGCCTGGCCGCAGGGGAGGCAGATACGCAGTATTTT; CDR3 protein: CASSLAAGEADTQYF
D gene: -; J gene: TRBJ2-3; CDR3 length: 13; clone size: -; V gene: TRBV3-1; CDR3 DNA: TGTGCCAGCAGCCAAGAAGGACTTAAGTTTATGTATTTT; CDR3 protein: CASSQEGLKFMYF
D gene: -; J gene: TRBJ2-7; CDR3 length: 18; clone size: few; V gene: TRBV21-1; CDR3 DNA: TGTGCCAGCAGCAAAGTTATTCGACCCTCCTCGACCCCCTACGAGCAGTACTTC; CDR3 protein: CASSKVIRPSSTPYEQYF
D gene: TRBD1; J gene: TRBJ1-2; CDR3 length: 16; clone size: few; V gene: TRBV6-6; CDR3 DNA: TGTGCCAGCAGAGACGCATTTCGGACAGGGAACTATGGCTACACCTTC; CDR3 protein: CASRDAFRTGNYGYTF
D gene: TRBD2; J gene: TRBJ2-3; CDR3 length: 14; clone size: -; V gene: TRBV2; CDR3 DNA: TGTGCGTCAAGTCGCGGGACTATGGCAGATACGCAGTATTTT; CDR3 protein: CASSRGTMADTQYF
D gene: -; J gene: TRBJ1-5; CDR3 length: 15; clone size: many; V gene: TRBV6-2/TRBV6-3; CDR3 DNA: TGTGCCAGCAGACCCTATATGCTGGGCAATCAGCCCCAGCATTTT; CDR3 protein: CASRPYMLGNQPQHF
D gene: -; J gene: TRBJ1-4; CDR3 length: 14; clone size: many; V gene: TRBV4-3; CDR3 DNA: TGCGCCAGCAGCCAAGAGAGACTTAATGAAAAACTGTTTTTT; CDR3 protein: CASSQERLNEKLFF
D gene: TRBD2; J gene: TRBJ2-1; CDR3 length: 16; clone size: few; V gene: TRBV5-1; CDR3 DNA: TGCGCCAGCACTATGATTTTAACTAGCGGAAACAATGAGCAGTTCTTC; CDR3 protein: CASTMILTSGNNEQFF
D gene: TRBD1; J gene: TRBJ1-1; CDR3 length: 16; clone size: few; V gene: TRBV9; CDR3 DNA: TGTGCCAGCAGCGTAGACACAGGGGCTACGAACACTGAAGCTTTCTTT; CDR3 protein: CASSVDTGATNTEAFF
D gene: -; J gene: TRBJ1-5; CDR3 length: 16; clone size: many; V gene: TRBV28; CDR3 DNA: TGTGCCAGCAGTTTCCTTCAACCCTATAGCAATCAGCCCCAGCATTTT; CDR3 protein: CASSFLQPYSNQPQHF
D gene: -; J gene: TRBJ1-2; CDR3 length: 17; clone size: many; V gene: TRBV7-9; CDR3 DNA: TGTGCCAGCAGCGAGTGGAAAACCTACTTCTTAAACTATGGCTACACCTTC; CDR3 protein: CASSEWKTYFLNYGYTF
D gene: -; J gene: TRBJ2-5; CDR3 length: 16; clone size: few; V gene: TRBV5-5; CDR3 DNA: TGTGCCAGCAGCTTGGCCCCGAAAACAATTCAAGAGACCCAGTACTTC; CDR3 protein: CASSLAPKTIQETQYF
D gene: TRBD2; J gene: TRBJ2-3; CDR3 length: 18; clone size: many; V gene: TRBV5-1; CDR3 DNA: TGCGCCAGCAGCTTGGGTCTAGCGGGAACTTTTAGCACAGATACGCAGTATTTT; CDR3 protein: CASSLGLAGTFSTDTQYF
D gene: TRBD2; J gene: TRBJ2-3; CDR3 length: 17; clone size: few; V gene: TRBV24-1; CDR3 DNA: TGTGCCACCAGTGAGGCCGGACTAGCGGGGGTTGGCGATACGCAGTATTTT; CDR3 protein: CATSEAGLAGVGDTQYF
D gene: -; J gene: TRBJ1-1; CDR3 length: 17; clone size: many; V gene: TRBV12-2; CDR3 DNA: TGTGCAAGTCGCTTCCGGGACTCCGAAACTCTGAACACTGAAGCTTTCTTT; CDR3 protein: CASRFRDSETLNTEAFF
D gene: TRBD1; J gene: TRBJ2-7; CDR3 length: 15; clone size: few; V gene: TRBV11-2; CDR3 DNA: TGTGCCAGCAGCTCGGGACAGGGGTCCTTTTACGAGCAGTACTTC; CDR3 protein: CASSSGQGSFYEQYF
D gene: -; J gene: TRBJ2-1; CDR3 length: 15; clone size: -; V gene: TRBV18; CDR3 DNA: TGTGCCAGCTCACCACAGGGGAACTCCTACAATGAGCAGTTCTTC; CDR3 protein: CASSPQGNSYNEQFF
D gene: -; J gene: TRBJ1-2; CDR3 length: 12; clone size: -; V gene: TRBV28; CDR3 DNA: TGTGCCAGCAGGGGGCCTGACTATGGCTACACCTTC; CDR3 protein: CASRGPDYGYTF
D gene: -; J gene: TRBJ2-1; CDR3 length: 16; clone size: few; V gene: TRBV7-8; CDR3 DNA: TGTGCCAGCAGAACTAGACCCATCGCCCCCTACAATGAGCAGTTCTTC; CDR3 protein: CASRTRPIAPYNEQFF
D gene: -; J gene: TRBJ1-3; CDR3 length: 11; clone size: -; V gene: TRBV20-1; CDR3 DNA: TGCAGTGCTACTAAGGGGAACACCATATATTTT; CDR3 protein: CSATKGNTIYF
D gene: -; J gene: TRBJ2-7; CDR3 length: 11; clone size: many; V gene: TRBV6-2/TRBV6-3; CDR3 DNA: TGTGCCAGCAGTTACAAGGGGCCGCAGTACTTC; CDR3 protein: CASSYKGPQYF
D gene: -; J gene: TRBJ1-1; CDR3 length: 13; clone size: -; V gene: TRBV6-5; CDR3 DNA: TGTGCCAGCAGGGATAAGGGTCGAGGCGTAGCTTTCTTT; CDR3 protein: CASRDKGRGVAFF
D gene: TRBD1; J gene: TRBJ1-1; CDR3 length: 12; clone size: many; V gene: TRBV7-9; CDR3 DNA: TGTGCCAGCAGCTCTACAGGGGCGCATGCTTTCTTT; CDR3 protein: CASSSTGAHAFF
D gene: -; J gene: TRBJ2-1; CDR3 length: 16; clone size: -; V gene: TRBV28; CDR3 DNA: TGTGCCAGCAACCTACTACGGGGGAGTATTTACAATGAGCAGTTCTTC; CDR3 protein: CASNLLRGSIYNEQFF
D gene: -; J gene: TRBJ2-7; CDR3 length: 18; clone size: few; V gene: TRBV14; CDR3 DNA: TGTGCCAGCAGCCAAGGCCCCCCTCCGGGCCCTCTGTTCTACGAGCAGTACTTC; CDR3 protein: CASSQGPPPGPLFYEQYF
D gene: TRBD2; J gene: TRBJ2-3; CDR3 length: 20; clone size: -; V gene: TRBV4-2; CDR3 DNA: TGTGCCAGCAGCCAAGATTCCGCCCTGGCGGGGGGGTGGTCGACAGATACGCAGTATTTT; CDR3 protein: CASSQDSALAGGWSTDTQYF
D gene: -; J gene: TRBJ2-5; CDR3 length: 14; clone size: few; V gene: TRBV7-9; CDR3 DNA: TGTGCCAGCAGCCACGCAGGGGAGCGGGAGACCCAGTACTTC; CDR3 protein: CASSHAGERETQYF
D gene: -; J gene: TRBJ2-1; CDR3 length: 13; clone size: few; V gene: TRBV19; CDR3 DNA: TGTGCCAGTAGTGAACCTGTGGACAATGAGCAGTTCTTC; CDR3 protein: CASSEPVDNEQFF